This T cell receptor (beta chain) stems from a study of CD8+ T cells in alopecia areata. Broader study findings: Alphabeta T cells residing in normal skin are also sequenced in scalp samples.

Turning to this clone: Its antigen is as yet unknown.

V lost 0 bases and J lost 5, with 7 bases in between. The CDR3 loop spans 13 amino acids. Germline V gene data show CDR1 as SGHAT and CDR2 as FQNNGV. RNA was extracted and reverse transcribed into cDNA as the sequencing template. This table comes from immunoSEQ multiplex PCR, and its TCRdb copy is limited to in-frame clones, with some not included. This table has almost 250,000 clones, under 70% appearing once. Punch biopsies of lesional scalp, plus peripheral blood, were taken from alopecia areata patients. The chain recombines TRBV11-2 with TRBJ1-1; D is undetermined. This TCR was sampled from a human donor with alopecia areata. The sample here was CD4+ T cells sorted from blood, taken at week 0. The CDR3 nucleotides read TGTGCCAGCAGCTTAGAAGGGTGGACTGAAGCTTTCTTT. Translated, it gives CASSLEGWTEAFF.